This T cell receptor beta chain comes out of a study of T cells in Graves' hyperthyroidism and ophthalmopathy. The study based diagnoses on clinical symptoms, serum thyroxine and TRAb, thyroid ultrasound and orbital computed tomography. Fresh 10 ml peripheral blood yielded PBMCs. RNA transcripts served as the template for amplifying TCR beta CDR3 regions. First-round RT-PCR targeting the TCR CDR3 was performed with the HTBI primer set. From the multiplex PCR reads, TCRdb called clonotypes with MiXCR, one entry per CDR3 protein. The sample shows roughly 700,000 distinct CDR3 sequences, around 15% of them seen only once. This CDR3 contains 20 residues. V gave up 4 bases and J gave up 5 bases; unmatched junction bases: 22. Germline-derived CDR1 and CDR2 are SGHNT and YYREEE (reference sequence). This clonotype was recorded at least ten times.

The clonotype comes from a woman younger than 30 with Graves' hyperthyroidism. The sequenced sample consisted of blood. The V and J genes are TRBV5-4 and TRBJ2-1; 9 bases line up with TRBD2. CDR3 region: CASSPTGAGGQGWTDNEQFF. The CDR3 nucleotides read TGTGCCAGCAGCCCGACCGGCGCGGGGGGGCAGGGGTGGACAGACAATGAGCAGTTCTTC.